This is a list of T cell receptor beta chains from one sample in a study of beta chain features in type 1 diabetes. Sequencing was performed with immunoSEQ multiplex PCR; in TCRdb, only in-frame clones are kept and a portion is missing. The sample includes 15,000 or so clones, approximately 47% of them seen just once. Input material: stem cell memory CD4+ T cells from blood. The receptors come from a woman aged 35 to 49 in good health. The CDR3 runs from the conserved cysteine through the conserved F or W. Fields, in order: D gene, clone size, J gene, V gene, CDR3 protein, CDR3 DNA. The D gene is left open where the match is weak. Size is stated for part of the rows, as once, few or many counts, or as a class when the clone is expanded.

>TRBD1|.|TRBJ2-2|TRBV18
CASEGTANTGELFF
TGTGCCAGCGAAGGGACAGCGAACACCGGGGAGCTGTTTTTT
>TRBD1|.|TRBJ2-1|TRBV19
CASSIPVYRGQRFF
TGTGCCAGTAGTATCCCCGTATACAGGGGGCAGCGGTTCTTC
>TRBD2|.|TRBJ2-3|TRBV11-2
CASSSTSGVDTQYF
TGTGCCAGCAGCTCCACAAGCGGGGTAGATACGCAGTATTTT
>.|.|TRBJ2-5|TRBV11-2
CASSRRRDTGFKETQYF
TGTGCCAGCAGCCGGAGGCGCGACACAGGGTTTAAAGAGACCCAGTACTTC
>.|.|TRBJ2-1|TRBV4-3
CASSQGALYNEQFF
TGCGCCAGCAGCCAAGGGGCGCTTTACAATGAGCAGTTCTTC
>TRBD1|few|TRBJ1-6|TRBV6-5
CASSSTGGNSPLHF
TGTGCCAGCAGTTCGACAGGGGGTAATTCACCCCTCCACTTT
>.|.|TRBJ2-3|TRBV5-1
CASSLDPSSADTQYF
TGCGCCAGCAGCTTGGATCCTAGCTCCGCAGATACGCAGTATTTT
>.|few|TRBJ2-5|TRBV5-4
CASSLGGGVGETQYF
TGTGCCAGCAGCTTGGGGGGGGGCGTCGGGGAGACCCAGTACTTC
>.|.|TRBJ2-7|TRBV6-1
CASSESRGEQYF
TGTGCCAGCAGCGAATCAAGGGGCGAGCAGTACTTC
>TRBD2|once|TRBJ2-1|TRBV6-5
CASSYSSGGLNEQFF
TGTGCCAGCAGTTATTCTAGCGGGGGGTTAAATGAGCAGTTCTTC
>.|.|TRBJ2-1|TRBV18
CASSHKAGSYNEQFF
TGTGCCAGCTCACACAAAGCGGGCTCCTACAATGAGCAGTTCTTC
>.|few|TRBJ2-7|TRBV18
CASSPGQGLYF
TGTGCCAGCTCACCAGGGCAAGGACTGTACTTC
>.|few|TRBJ1-6|TRBV9
CASSRYGGIASPLHF
TGTGCCAGCAGCCGATACGGAGGGATAGCTTCACCCCTCCACTTT
>.|few|TRBJ1-1|TRBV2
CASCAQGFGTEAFF
TGTGCCAGCTGTGCACAGGGTTTCGGCACTGAAGCTTTCTTT
>.|few|TRBJ2-7|TRBV18
CASSAEGGEQYF
TGTGCCAGCTCGGCGGAGGGAGGCGAGCAGTACTTC
>.|.|TRBJ1-2|TRBV5-1
CASSLAGDYGYTF
TGCGCCAGCAGCTTGGCAGGGGACTATGGCTACACCTTC
>.|.|TRBJ2-7|TRBV4-2
CASSRNRAEQYF
TGTGCCAGCAGCCGTAACAGGGCCGAGCAGTACTTC
>TRBD1|.|TRBJ2-5|TRBV9
CASSLRTGYQETQYF
TGTGCCAGCAGCCTAAGGACAGGGTACCAAGAGACCCAGTACTTC
>TRBD1|.|TRBJ1-3|TRBV7-2
CASSSRGDSGNTIYF
TGTGCCAGCAGCTCCAGGGGGGACTCTGGAAACACCATATATTTT
>.|few|TRBJ2-7|TRBV5-1
CASSQGLTYEQYF
TGCGCCAGCAGCCAGGGACTGACCTACGAGCAGTACTTC
>TRBD2|.|TRBJ2-2|TRBV5-1
CASSRLNLAGGNTGELFF
TGCGCCAGCAGCCGTCTGAACCTAGCGGGGGGGAACACCGGGGAGCTGTTTTTT
>TRBD1|.|TRBJ2-3|TRBV5-1
CASSPSGQGGTDTQYF
TGCGCCAGCAGCCCGAGCGGACAGGGCGGAACAGATACGCAGTATTTT
>TRBD1|.|TRBJ1-6|TRBV9
CASSARDRGNSPLHF
TGTGCCAGCAGCGCCCGGGACAGGGGCAATTCACCCCTCCACTTT
>TRBD2|.|TRBJ2-3|TRBV10-3
CAISESRRAGAIDTQYF
TGTGCCATCAGTGAGTCCCGAAGAGCGGGGGCGATAGATACGCAGTATTTT
>TRBD1|once|TRBJ1-2|TRBV5-1
CASSGRGQESYGYTF
TGCGCCAGCAGCGGACGTGGACAGGAGTCCTATGGCTACACCTTC
>TRBD1|.|TRBJ2-7|TRBV5-1
CASSTLKTGGSYEQYF
TGCGCCAGCAGCACACTAAAGACAGGGGGCTCCTACGAGCAGTACTTC
>.|few|TRBJ2-7|TRBV10-3
CAINPGHEYEQYF
TGTGCCATCAACCCGGGACACGAATACGAGCAGTACTTC
>.|.|TRBJ2-2|TRBV6-5
CASRVGEPGELFF
TGTGCCAGCAGGGTCGGGGAACCCGGGGAGCTGTTTTTT
>TRBD2|.|TRBJ2-5|TRBV2
CASSRQAGGKQTQYF
TGTGCCAGCAGCCGTCAGGCGGGGGGGAAACAGACCCAGTACTTC
>.|few|TRBJ2-5|TRBV18
CASSRGEWETQYF
TGTGCCAGCTCACGCGGGGAATGGGAGACCCAGTACTTC
>.|.|TRBJ2-7|TRBV29-1
CSVELRGASYEQYF
TGCAGCGTTGAACTCAGGGGGGCCTCCTACGAGCAGTACTTC
>.|.|TRBJ2-7|TRBV2
CASRATYEQYF
TGTGCCAGCCGCGCCACCTACGAGCAGTACTTC
>.|.|TRBJ1-5|TRBV19
CASSPTRQPQHF
TGTGCCAGTAGTCCGACGAGGCAGCCCCAGCATTTT
>TRBD1|few|TRBJ1-1|TRBV19
CASTRRGTGGQWSEAFF
TGTGCCAGTACCCGGAGGGGGACAGGGGGGCAGTGGAGTGAAGCTTTCTTT
>.|few|TRBJ1-2|TRBV7-9
CASSAAVYGYTF
TGTGCCAGCAGCGCGGCGGTCTATGGCTACACCTTC
>.|.|TRBJ1-3|TRBV7-2
CASSSRTSPGNTIYF
TGTGCCAGCAGCTCGCGGACATCTCCTGGAAACACCATATATTTT
>.|.|TRBJ1-4|TRBV2
CASRLNEKLFF
TGTGCCAGCCGACTTAATGAAAAACTGTTTTTT
>.|.|TRBJ2-7|TRBV18
CASSPLRGWEQYF
TGTGCCAGCTCACCACTCCGGGGGTGGGAGCAGTACTTC
>.|few|TRBJ2-5|TRBV6-1
CASTREVETQYF
TGTGCCAGCACCCGAGAGGTTGAGACCCAGTACTTC
>TRBD2|.|TRBJ2-5|TRBV9
CASSDKLGLADFQETQYF
TGTGCCAGCAGCGATAAACTGGGACTAGCGGATTTCCAAGAGACCCAGTACTTC
>.|.|TRBJ2-3|TRBV2
CASSVIRTTTDTQYF
TGTGCCAGCAGTGTAATAAGGACTACCACAGATACGCAGTATTTT
>.|.|TRBJ1-1|TRBV21-1
CASSKVRRGQNTEAFF
TGTGCCAGCAGCAAAGTTCGCAGGGGGCAGAACACTGAAGCTTTCTTT